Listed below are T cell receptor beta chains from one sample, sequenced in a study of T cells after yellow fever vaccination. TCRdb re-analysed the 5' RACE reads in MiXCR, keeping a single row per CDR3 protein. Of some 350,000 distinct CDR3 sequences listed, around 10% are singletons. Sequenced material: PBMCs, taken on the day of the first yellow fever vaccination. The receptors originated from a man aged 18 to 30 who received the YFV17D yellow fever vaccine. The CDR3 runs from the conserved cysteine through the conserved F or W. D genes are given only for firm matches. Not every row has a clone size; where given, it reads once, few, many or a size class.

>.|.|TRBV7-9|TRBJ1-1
CASSHTFRVSNTEAFF
TGTGCCAGCAGCCACACCTTTCGGGTCTCGAACACTGAAGCTTTCTTT
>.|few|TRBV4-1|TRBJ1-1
CASSQGRPMNTEAFF
TGCGCCAGCAGTCAAGGACGGCCTATGAACACTGAAGCTTTCTTT
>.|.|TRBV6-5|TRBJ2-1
CASSHGGPGNEQFF
TGTGCCAGCAGTCACGGGGGTCCTGGCAATGAGCAGTTCTTC
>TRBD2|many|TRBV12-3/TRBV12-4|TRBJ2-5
CASKTTSGGRETQYF
TGTGCCAGCAAAACGACTAGCGGGGGAAGAGAGACCCAGTACTTC
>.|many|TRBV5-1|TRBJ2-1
CASSSGPSGEQFF
TGCGCCAGCAGCTCCGGCCCTTCGGGAGAGCAGTTCTTC
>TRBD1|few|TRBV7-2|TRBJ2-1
CASIPQTGGGEQFF
TGTGCCAGCATCCCCCAAACAGGGGGCGGTGAGCAGTTCTTC
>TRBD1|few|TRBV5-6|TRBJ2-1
CASSLEGQGDDEQFF
TGTGCCAGCAGCTTGGAAGGACAGGGGGACGATGAGCAGTTCTTC
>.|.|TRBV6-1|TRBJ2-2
CASSRPGQNTGELFF
TGTGCCAGCAGCCGCCCGGGACAGAACACCGGGGAGCTGTTTTTT
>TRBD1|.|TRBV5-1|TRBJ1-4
CASSLKQGGEKLFF
TGCGCCAGCAGCTTAAAACAGGGGGGAGAAAAACTGTTTTTT
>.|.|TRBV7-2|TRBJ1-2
CASSTYKEGLEGYTF
TGTGCCAGCAGCACATACAAAGAGGGATTGGAGGGCTACACCTTC
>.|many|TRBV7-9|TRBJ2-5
CASSFRVWETQYF
TGTGCCAGCAGCTTCAGGGTATGGGAGACCCAGTACTTC
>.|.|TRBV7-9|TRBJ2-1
CASSLLLGQASYNEQFF
TGTGCCAGCAGCTTATTATTGGGCCAGGCTTCCTACAATGAGCAGTTCTTC
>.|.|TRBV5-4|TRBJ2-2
CASSLIAGAGTGELFF
TGTGCCAGCAGCTTGATTGCGGGGGCGGGCACCGGGGAGCTGTTTTTT
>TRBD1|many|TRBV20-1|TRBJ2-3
CSARGVGQGTDTQYF
TGCAGTGCTAGAGGGGTGGGACAGGGGACAGATACGCAGTATTTT
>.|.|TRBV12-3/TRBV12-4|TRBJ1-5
CASSSEDRFFQPQHF
TGTGCCAGCAGTTCCGAAGACAGGTTTTTTCAGCCCCAGCATTTT
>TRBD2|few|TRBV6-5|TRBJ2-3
CASSLLAGGLTADTQYF
TGTGCCAGCAGTTTACTAGCGGGGGGCCTTACAGCAGATACGCAGTATTTT
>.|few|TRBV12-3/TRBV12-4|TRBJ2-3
CASRGVGDTQYF
TGTGCCAGCAGGGGGGTGGGCGATACGCAGTATTTT
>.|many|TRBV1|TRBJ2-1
CTSSQERLAGINNEQFF
TGCACCAGCAGCCAAGAAAGGCTAGCGGGGATAAATAATGAGCAGTTCTTC
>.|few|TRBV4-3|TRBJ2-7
CASSQAAGSYEQYF
TGCGCCAGCAGCCAAGCGGCGGGGTCCTACGAGCAGTACTTC
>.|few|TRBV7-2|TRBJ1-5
CASSARLEQPQHF
TGTGCCAGCAGCGCCCGTCTGGAGCAGCCCCAGCATTTT
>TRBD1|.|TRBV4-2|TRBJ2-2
CASSPWVQGDRGELFF
TGTGCCAGCAGCCCTTGGGTCCAGGGGGATAGAGGGGAGCTGTTTTTT
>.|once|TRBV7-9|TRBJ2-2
CASSSGLLSGELFF
TGTGCCAGCAGCTCCGGACTACTTAGCGGGGAGCTGTTTTTT
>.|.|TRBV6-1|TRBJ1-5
CASGGGSNQPQHF
TGTGCCAGCGGGGGAGGCAGCAATCAGCCCCAGCATTTT
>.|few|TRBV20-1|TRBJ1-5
CSARPALDLWGPQHF
TGCAGTGCTAGACCGGCCTTGGACCTCTGGGGGCCCCAGCATTTT
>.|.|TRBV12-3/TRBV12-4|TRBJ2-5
CASGPVLQETQYF
TGTGCCAGCGGCCCCGTACTCCAAGAGACCCAGTACTTC
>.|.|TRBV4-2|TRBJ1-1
CASSQSARDWDTEAFF
TGTGCCAGCAGCCAGTCCGCCAGGGACTGGGACACTGAAGCTTTCTTT
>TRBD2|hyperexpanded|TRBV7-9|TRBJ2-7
CASSAPAGVGEQYF
TGTGCCAGCAGCGCCCCAGCGGGGGTCGGCGAGCAGTACTTC
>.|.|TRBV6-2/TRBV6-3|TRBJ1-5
CASSYTRLSQPQHF
TGTGCCAGCAGTTACACCAGGTTAAGTCAGCCCCAGCATTTT
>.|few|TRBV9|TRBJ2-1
CASSVAPREHSEQFF
TGTGCCAGCAGCGTGGCCCCTCGGGAACATTCTGAGCAGTTCTTC
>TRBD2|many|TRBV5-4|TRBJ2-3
CASSLGLAGGSTDTQYF
TGTGCCAGCAGCTTGGGGCTAGCGGGGGGGAGCACAGATACGCAGTATTTT
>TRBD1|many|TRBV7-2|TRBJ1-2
CASSLGTGLLGYTF
TGTGCCAGCAGCCTAGGGACAGGGCTTTTAGGCTACACCTTC
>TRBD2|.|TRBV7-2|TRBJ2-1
CASSWAGTTFYNEQFF
TGTGCCAGCAGCTGGGCCGGGACTACCTTTTACAATGAGCAGTTCTTC
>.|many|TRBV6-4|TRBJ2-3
CASSEEGSSTDTQYF
TGTGCCAGCAGTGAAGAGGGATCTAGCACAGATACGCAGTATTTT
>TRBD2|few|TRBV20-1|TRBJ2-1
CSASRPGGIYNEQFF
TGCAGTGCTAGCCGACCGGGGGGGATCTACAATGAGCAGTTCTTC
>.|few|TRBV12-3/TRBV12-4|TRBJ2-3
CASSLRFPDTQYF
TGTGCCAGCAGTCTTCGCTTCCCAGATACGCAGTATTTT
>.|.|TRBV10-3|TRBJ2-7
CAISESTGAYEQYF
TGTGCCATCAGTGAGTCGACAGGCGCCTACGAGCAGTACTTC
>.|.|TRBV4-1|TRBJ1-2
CASSLGQPRSVGGYTF
TGCGCCAGCAGCCTCGGACAGCCGCGGTCAGTGGGGGGCTACACCTTC
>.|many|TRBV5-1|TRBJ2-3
CASSFTASTDTQYF
TGCGCCAGCAGCTTTACCGCGAGCACAGATACGCAGTATTTT
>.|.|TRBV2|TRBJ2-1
CASSGGSQQPRFAEQFF
TGTGCCAGCAGTGGGGGAAGCCAACAGCCCAGGTTCGCTGAGCAGTTCTTC
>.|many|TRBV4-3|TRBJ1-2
CASSQEERRGYTF
TGCGCCAGCAGCCAAGAAGAACGGCGAGGCTACACCTTC
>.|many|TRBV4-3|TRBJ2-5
CASSQMSGAGETQYF
TGCGCCAGCAGCCAAATGTCCGGGGCTGGAGAGACCCAGTACTTC
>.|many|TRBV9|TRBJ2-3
CASSVDGEPDTQYF
TGTGCCAGCAGCGTAGACGGGGAGCCAGATACGCAGTATTTT
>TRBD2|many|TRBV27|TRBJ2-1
CASSLSMASGGPNEQFF
TGTGCCAGCAGTTTATCGATGGCTAGCGGGGGCCCTAATGAGCAGTTCTTC
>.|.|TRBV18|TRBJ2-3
CASSPSDTDTQYF
TGTGCCAGCTCACCATCGGATACAGATACGCAGTATTTT
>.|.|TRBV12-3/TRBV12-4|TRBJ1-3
CASTMRGPGNTIYF
TGTGCCAGCACCATGCGGGGCCCTGGAAACACCATATATTTT
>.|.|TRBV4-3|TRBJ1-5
CASSQEQRPNQPQHF
TGCGCCAGCAGCCAAGAACAGAGGCCCAATCAGCCCCAGCATTTT
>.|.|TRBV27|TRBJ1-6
CASRSGHTTYNSPLHF
TGTGCCAGCCGTTCGGGACATACTACCTATAATTCACCCCTCCACTTT
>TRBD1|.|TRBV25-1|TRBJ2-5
CASSGRTTGLGETQYF
TGTGCCAGCAGTGGCCGGACGACAGGGCTAGGAGAGACCCAGTACTTC
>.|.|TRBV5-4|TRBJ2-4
CASSSPTGSKNIQYF
TGTGCCAGCAGCTCCCCCACAGGGAGCAAAAACATTCAGTACTTC
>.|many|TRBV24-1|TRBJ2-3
CATSDPFRVTQYF
TGTGCCACCAGTGACCCATTTCGTGTTACGCAGTATTTT